The clone carrying this T cell receptor (beta chain) was recorded many times. Relative to the germline gene, one junction end is altered; a read error may explain this. The CDR3 is 17 amino acids. Germline loops: CDR1 SSHAT, CDR2 FNYEAQ (reference sequence). Diagnoses were established using clinical symptoms, serum thyroxine and TRAb, thyroid ultrasound and orbital computed tomography. This record belongs to a study of T cells in Graves' hyperthyroidism and ophthalmopathy. The source material, RNA transcripts, was used to amplify TCR beta CDR3 regions. HTBI primers were used for first-round RT-PCR of the TCR CDR3. One entry per CDR3 protein results from TCRdb running MiXCR on the multiplex PCR reads. Found here are a few hundred thousand distinct CDR3 sequences, approximately 14% of them singletons; the top ten hold under 8%.

This TCR came from a woman in her twenties or thirties with Graves' hyperthyroidism. The gene calls are TRBV7-7 and TRBJ2-3, with 10 nucleotides matching TRBD2. The sample comprised blood. The CDR3 spells CASSLGAGTSGTDTQYF. The DNA of the CDR3 is TGTGCTAGCAGCTTAGGGGCCGGGACTAGCGGCACAGATACGCAGTATTTT.